This T cell receptor (beta chain) derives from a study of graft-versus-host responses after intestinal transplantation. A remark on this clone: What it recognizes is unknown.

Per germline, CDR1 MNHEY and CDR2 SMNVEV (reference sequence). Between the trimmed V and J ends, which lost 3 bases and 2 bases, there was a span of 13 bases. This CDR3 region has 15 residues. Here immunoSEQ multiplex PCR was the method, and the copy in TCRdb shows in-frame clones only, minus some. The sample gives tens of thousands of clones, roughly 93% of which show up once; 0.49% is in the top ten. The clonotype originates from a human donor who received an intestinal transplant. The J gene is TRBJ1-1, the V gene TRBV27; perhaps TRBD1 as D (5 bases). This material consisted of unstimulated CD8+ T cells sorted from spleen or lymph node cells, taken before intestinal transplant. DNA for the CDR3: TGTGCCAGCAGTTTGATCGGGGACTTTAACACTGAAGCTTTCTTT. This encodes CASSLIGDFNTEAFF.